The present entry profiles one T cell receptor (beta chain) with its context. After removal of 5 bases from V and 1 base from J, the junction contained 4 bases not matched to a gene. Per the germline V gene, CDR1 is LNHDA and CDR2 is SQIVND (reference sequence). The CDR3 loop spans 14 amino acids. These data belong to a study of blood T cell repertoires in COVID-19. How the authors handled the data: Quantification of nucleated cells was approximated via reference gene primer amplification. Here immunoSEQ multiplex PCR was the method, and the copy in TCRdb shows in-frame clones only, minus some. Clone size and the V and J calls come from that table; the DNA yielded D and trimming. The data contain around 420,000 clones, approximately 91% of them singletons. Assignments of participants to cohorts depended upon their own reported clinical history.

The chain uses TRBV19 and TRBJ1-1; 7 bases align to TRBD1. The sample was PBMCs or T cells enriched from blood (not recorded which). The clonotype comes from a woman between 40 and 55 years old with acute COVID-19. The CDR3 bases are TGTGCCAGTAGTCTTCGGACAGGGAACACTGAAGCTTTCTTT. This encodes CASSLRTGNTEAFF.